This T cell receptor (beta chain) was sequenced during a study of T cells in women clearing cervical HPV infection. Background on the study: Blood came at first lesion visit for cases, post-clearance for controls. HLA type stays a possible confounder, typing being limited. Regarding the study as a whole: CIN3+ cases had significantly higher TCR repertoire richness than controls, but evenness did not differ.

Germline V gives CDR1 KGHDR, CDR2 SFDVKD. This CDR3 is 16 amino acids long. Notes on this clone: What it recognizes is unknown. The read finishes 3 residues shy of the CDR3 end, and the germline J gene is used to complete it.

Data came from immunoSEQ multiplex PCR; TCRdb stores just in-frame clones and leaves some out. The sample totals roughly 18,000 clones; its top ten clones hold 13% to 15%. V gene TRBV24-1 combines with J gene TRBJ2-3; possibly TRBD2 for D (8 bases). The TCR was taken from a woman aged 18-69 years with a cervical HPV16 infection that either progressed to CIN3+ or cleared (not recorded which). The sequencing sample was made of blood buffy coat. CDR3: CATGYRGVAGKTAQYF. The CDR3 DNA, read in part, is TGTGCCACCGGGTACAGGGGAGTAGCGGGGAAAACAGCG.